The TCR beta chain under discussion was sequenced for a study of blood T cell repertoires in COVID-19 (dated by TCRdb to 2019 to 2021). Broadly, across the study: Samples covering the acute and convalescent phases of COVID-19 were provided by collaborators in the United States, Italy and Spain. The sample metadata nearly always contained a de-identified subject ID, COVID-19 status, age in years and sex. The samples were drawn from two sources: the first 160 participants of the ongoing ImmuneRACE study, and 1,254 subjects contributed by 6 global collaborators. The prospective study material was composed of cDNA or gDNA derived from T cells, B-cell-depleted T cells, or PBMCs. Where available, HLA class I and class II types were taken from metadata supplied by the sample provider and were not determined by assay-based typing. The dataset comprised deeply sampled blood TCRbeta repertoires from subjects exposed to, actively infected with, or recovered from COVID-19. The repertoires were released in a freely available public database intended as a resource for research on the immune response to SARS-CoV-2. Study-level results and caveats: The quantity of clinical and demographic metadata differed by source and by participant and was supplied without curation.

TCRbeta CDR3 regions were amplified from genomic DNA by means of the immunoSEQ Assay, a bias-controlled multiplex PCR. In the authors' own workflow: The number of nucleated cells in each sample was estimated from the amplification of reference gene primers within the assay. To quantify the absolute abundance of each unique TCRbeta CDR3 rearrangement, sequence reads were collapsed and filtered. For each sample, productive Simpson clonality was calculated as the square root of Simpson's diversity index over productive rearrangements. TCRdb took over this immuneACCESS table, retaining in-frame rearrangements with V and J assigned. Such tables are incomplete; in checked studies, under half of the missing clones stem from an unresolved V gene, and the remainder is unexplained. V and J calls plus clone size are reproduced from that table; the DNA served to infer D and trimming. This sample holds about 150,000 clones; roughly 82% were observed only once. Together, the top ten hold 4.8% of the sample.

Collaborating institutions collected whole blood in K2EDTA tubes following their own protocols. For TCRbeta analysis, collaborators shipped samples as frozen whole blood, isolated PBMCs, or DNA extracted from either of those sample types. As concerns this clone: Which antigen it targets is not known. No much larger clonotype is one base removed from it; base qualities were not supplied.

V ends up 3 bases short and J 6 bases short, with an unmatched junction base count of 2. The cysteine opens and the phenylalanine closes a CDR3 of 14 amino acids. The entry retains the CDR3 DNA only, 42 bases that are in frame from base 1. The germline V gene gives CDR1 as SGDLS and CDR2 as YYNGEE. The sequence came from a human donor in a cohort sampled during active COVID-19. In this chain, TRBV9 is recombined with TRBJ2-4, and TRBD2 matches 11 of the central bases. Sequencing was performed on peripheral blood. The nucleotide sequence is given as TGTGCCAGCAGCGCAACTAGCGGGGGAAACATTCAGTACTTC. This sequence encodes CASSATSGGNIQYF.